The next 10 T cell receptor beta chains were all read from a single sample in a study of T cell responses to AZD1222 COVID-19 vaccine. Only in-frame clones appear in the TCRdb table, and some are missing; sequencing was by immunoSEQ multiplex PCR. This sample yields tens of thousands of clones, of which 90% are seen a single time; approximately 40% belongs to the top ten. This material consisted of peripheral blood, taken 28 days after the second AZD1222 dose. All receptors come from an adult who received the AZD1222 COVID-19 vaccine.

The rearrangement joins TRBV27 to TRBJ1-5; no reliable D call. V was cut by 3 bases and J by 1 base, with 7 bases left in between. Germline V gives CDR1 MNHEY, CDR2 SMNVEV (reference sequence). This CDR3 region has 14 residues. CDR3: CASSFGGSNQPQHF. The CDR3 region has the DNA TGTGCCAGCAGTTTCGGAGGCAGCAATCAGCCCCAGCATTTT.

Here the CDR3 DNA reads TGTGCCAGCAGCTTTCCCGCAGCCTACGAGCAGTACTTC. Translation: CASSFPAAYEQYF. V gene TRBV5-4 combines with J gene TRBJ2-7; D is uncertain. Between the trimmed V and J ends, which lost 2 bases and 2 bases, there was a span of 8 bases. The CDR3 length is 13 residues. The germline CDR1 and CDR2 sequences are SGHNT and YYREEE (reference sequence).

The chain has TRBV6-6 and TRBJ2-5; 9 bases map to TRBD2. Germline V lookup: CDR1 MNHNY, CDR2 SVGAGI (reference sequence). There are 14 residues in the CDR3. V trimming: 5 bases; J trimming: 5 bases; junction bases outside the gene matches: 6. CDR3 in DNA: TGTGCCAGCAGTGCTAGCGGGGCTTGGGAGACCCAGTACTTC. Translated: CASSASGAWETQYF.

The V gene is TRBV6-5, the J gene TRBJ1-3; D is ambiguous. V was trimmed by 2 bases and J by 2 bases, leaving 13 bases between them. The CDR3 consists of 16 residues. CDR1 is MNHEY and CDR2 is SVGAGI in the germline V gene. CDR3 loop: CASSYPGPGAGNTIYF. The CDR3 DNA follows: TGTGCCAGCAGTTACCCTGGGCCGGGCGCTGGAAACACCATATATTTT.

This chain uses TRBV7-2 with TRBJ1-5; 7 bases line up with TRBD1. J gave up 5 bases and V 5 bases, and 3 bases lay outside the gene matches. Germline assignment: CDR1 SGHTA and CDR2 FQGNSA. CDR3 size: 13 residues. The CDR3 loop is CASSLRGDQPQHF. As DNA, the CDR3 is TGTGCCAGCAGCCTCAGGGGGGATCAGCCCCAGCATTTT.

This chain joins TRBV19 and TRBJ2-7, with a tentative D call TRBD1 (6 bases). The V gene's germline CDR1 is LNHDA and CDR2 SQIVND (reference sequence). The CDR3 runs 13 residues. V was clipped by 2 bases and J by 3 bases, with 8 bases between them. The CDR3 sequence: CASSINRDYEQYF. Written as DNA, the CDR3 is TGTGCCAGTAGTATAAACAGGGACTACGAGCAGTACTTC.

The chain carries TRBV2 and TRBJ1-6; D is possibly TRBD1 (6 bases). Looked up from germline, CDR1 is SNHLY and CDR2 is FYNNEI. The V end was cut by 6 bases, the J end by 9 bases, with 9 bases between. The CDR3 covers 12 residues. The CDR3 sequence: CASRLQGSPLHF. The CDR3 DNA follows: TGTGCCAGCAGGTTACAGGGTTCACCCCTCCACTTT.

The chain recombines TRBV4-1 with TRBJ2-1; 7 positions agree with TRBD1. The germline CDR1 and CDR2 sequences are MGHRA and YSYEKL. The CDR3 is made up of 13 amino acids. V shed 0 bases, J shed 15 bases, and the junction held 8 bases outside the gene matches. In nucleotides, the CDR3 is TGCGCCAGCAGCCAAGAAAGGGGGCTTACCCTGTTCTTC. Translated: CASSQERGLTLFF.

This clone has just a few counts. The J gene is TRBJ1-1, the V gene TRBV5-6; 7 positions match TRBD1. With 0 bases clipped from V and 8 bases from J, the junction kept 1 base outside the gene matches. CDR3 size: 12 residues. Germline loops: CDR1 SGHDT, CDR2 YYEEEE. The CDR3 DNA sequence: TGTGCCAGCAGCTTGGCGGACAGGGAAGCTTTCTTT. Protein: CASSLADREAFF.

The V and J genes are TRBV4-3 and TRBJ1-2; D perhaps matches TRBD1 (5 bases). Germline-derived CDR1 and CDR2 are LGHNA and YSLEER. The CDR3 is 13 amino acids. The ends were cut back, 1 base at V and 5 bases at J, with 8 bases in the middle. CDR3 in amino acids: CASSQAGHYGYTF. The CDR3 DNA sequence: TGCGCCAGCAGCCAAGCTGGACATTATGGCTACACCTTC.